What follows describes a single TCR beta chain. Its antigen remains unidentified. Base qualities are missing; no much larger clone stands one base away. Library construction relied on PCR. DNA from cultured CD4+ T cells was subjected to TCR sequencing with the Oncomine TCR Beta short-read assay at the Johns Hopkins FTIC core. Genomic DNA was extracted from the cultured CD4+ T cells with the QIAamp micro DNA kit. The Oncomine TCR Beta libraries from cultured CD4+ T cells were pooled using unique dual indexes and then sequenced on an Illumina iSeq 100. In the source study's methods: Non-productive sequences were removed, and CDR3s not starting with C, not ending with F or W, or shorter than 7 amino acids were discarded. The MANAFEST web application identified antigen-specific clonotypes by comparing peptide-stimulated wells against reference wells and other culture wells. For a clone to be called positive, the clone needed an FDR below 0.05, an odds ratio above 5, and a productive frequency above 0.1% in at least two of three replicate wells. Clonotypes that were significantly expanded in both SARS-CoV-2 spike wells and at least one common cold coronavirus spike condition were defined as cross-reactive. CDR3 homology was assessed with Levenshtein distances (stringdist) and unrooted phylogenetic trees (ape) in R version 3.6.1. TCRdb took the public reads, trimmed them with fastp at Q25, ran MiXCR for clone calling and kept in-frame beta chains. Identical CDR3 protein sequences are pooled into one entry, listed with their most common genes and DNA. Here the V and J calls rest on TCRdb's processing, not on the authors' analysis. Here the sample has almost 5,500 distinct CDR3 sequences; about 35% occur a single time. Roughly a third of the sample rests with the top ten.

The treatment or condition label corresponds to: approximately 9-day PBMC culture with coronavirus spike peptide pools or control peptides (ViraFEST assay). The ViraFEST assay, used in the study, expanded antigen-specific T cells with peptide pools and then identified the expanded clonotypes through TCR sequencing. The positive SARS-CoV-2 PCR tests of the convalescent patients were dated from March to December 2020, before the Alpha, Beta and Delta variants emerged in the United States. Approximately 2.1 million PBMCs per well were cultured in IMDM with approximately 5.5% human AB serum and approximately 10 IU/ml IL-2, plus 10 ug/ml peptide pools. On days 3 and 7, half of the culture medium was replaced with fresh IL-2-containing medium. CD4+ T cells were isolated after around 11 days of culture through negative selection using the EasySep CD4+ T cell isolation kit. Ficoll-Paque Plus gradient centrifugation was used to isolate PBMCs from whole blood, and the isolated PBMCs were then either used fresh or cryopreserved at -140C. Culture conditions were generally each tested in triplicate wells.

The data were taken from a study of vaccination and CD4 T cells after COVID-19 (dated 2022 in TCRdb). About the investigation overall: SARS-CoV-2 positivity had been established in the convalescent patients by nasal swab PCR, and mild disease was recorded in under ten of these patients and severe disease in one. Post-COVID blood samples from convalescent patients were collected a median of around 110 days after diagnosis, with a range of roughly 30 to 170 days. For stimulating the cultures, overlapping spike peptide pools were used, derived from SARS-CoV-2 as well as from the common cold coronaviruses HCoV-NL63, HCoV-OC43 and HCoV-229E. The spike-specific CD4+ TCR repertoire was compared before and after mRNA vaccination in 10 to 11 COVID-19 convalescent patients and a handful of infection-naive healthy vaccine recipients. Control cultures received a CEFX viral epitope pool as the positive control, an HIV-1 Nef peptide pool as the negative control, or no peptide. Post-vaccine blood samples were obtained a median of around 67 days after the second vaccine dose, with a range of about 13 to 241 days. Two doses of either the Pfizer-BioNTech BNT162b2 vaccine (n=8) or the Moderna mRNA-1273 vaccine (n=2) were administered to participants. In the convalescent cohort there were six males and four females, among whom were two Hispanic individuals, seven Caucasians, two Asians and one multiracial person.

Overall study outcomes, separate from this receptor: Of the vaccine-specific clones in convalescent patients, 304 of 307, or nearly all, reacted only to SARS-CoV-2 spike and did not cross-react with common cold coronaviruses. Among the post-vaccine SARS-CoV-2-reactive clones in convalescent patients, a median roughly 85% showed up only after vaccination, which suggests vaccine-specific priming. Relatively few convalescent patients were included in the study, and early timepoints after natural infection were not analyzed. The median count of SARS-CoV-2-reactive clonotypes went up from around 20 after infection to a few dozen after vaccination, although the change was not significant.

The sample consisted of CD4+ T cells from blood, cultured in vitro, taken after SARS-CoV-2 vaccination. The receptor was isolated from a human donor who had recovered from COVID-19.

CDR3 reads: CASSPEVGRNTGELFF. The bases are TGTGCCAGCAGCCCAGAGGTCGGGAGGAACACCGGGGAGCTGTTTTTT. This receptor chain uses TRBV7-3 and TRBJ2-2, and the D gene may be TRBD2, 6 bases matching. The CDR1 and CDR2 encoded by the germline V gene are SGHTA and FQGTGA. V is clipped by 5 bases and J by 1 base, and the sequence between their germline boundaries is 14 bases long. The CDR3 sequence holds 16 residues, the cysteine and phenylalanine included. Only the CDR3 portion is preserved as DNA: 48 bases, with reading frame beginning at the first base.